The 13 T cell receptor beta chains below all came from one sample that was sequenced in a study of shared clonotypes between healthy human individuals. Assay: immunoSEQ multiplex PCR; the TCRdb copy retains only in-frame clones and omits some. The table lists fewer than 1.4 million clones, approximately 78% of them singletons, with around 0.61% in the top ten. Sequencing used memory CD4+ T cells from PBMCs. Subset in this sample: CD45RA-negative fraction. The origin of the receptors is a man between 18 and 29 years old in good health. Some clones in this sample may be carry-over from other donors' samples.

The chain recombines TRBV2 with TRBJ2-1, with 7 bases fitting TRBD2. The V gene's germline CDR1 is SNHLY and CDR2 FYNNEI. V was pared by 6 bases and J by 3 bases, with 5 bases of the junction left unmatched. The CDR3 runs to 14 residues. As DNA, the CDR3 is TGTGCCAGCAGGGGGGGGAGCGTCTACAATGAGCAGTTCTTC. It is translated as CASRGGSVYNEQFF.

The chain combines TRBV28 with TRBJ2-7; 12 bases match TRBD2. From germline, CDR1 is MDHEN and CDR2 SYDVKM. The CDR3 covers 16 residues. Trimming removed 2 bases from V and 7 bases from J; junction bases left unmatched: 9. The CDR3 nucleotides are TGTGCCAGCAGTTTAAAGACTAGCGGGAGTGGTGGGGAGCAGTACTTC. Residues: CASSLKTSGSGGEQYF.

J is TRBJ2-3 and V is TRBV28, with a weak D call TRBD1 (6 bases). Trimming removed 3 bases at V and 3 bases at J, with 16 bases between. Germline loops: CDR1 MDHEN, CDR2 SYDVKM. The CDR3 has 16 residues. The CDR3 DNA reads as TGTGCCAGCAGTTTTTATCGAAACAGGGCGACAGATACGCAGTATTTT. Its translation is CASSFYRNRATDTQYF.

The rearrangement uses TRBV7-2 and TRBJ1-5; unclear D gene. The V gene lost 0 bases and the J gene lost 0 bases, with 6 bases spanning the gap. Germline CDR1 reads SGHTA; CDR2 reads FQGNSA. There are 15 residues in the CDR3. The CDR3 coding sequence is TGTGCCAGCAGCTTAGCTAGGAATAGCAATCAGCCCCAGCATTTT. It is translated as CASSLARNSNQPQHF. The variable domain in full, with the rest retrieved from reference TRBV7-2 and TRBJ1-5, is GAGVSQSPSNKVTEKGKDVELRCDPISGHTALYWYRQSLGQGLEFLIYFQGNSAPDKSGLPSDRFSAERTGGSVSTLTIQRTQQEDSAVYLCASSLARNSNQPQHFGDGTRLSIL.

The chain combines TRBV7-9 with TRBJ2-1; 14 bases are a match to TRBD2. The CDR3 contains 19 residues. Germline CDR1 is SEHNR and CDR2 is FQNEAQ (reference sequence). With V trimmed by 1 base and J by 3 bases, 8 bases remained unmatched. CDR3 in DNA: TGTGCCAGCAGCTTAGATCTGGGACTAGCGGGAGAAAGCTACAATGAGCAGTTCTTC. It codes for CASSLDLGLAGESYNEQFF.

J is TRBJ1-5 and V is TRBV19; D not certain. The CDR3 runs 16 residues. Trimming shortened V by 7 bases and J by 2 bases, and 18 bases separated the two germline ends. Germline lookup yields CDR1 LNHDA and CDR2 SQIVND (reference sequence). This chain's CDR3 is CASTPFRVKGNQPQHF. The DNA of the CDR3 is TGTGCCAGTACCCCGTTCCGGGTTAAGGGCAATCAGCCCCAGCATTTT. Supplemented by reference TRBV19 and TRBJ1-5, the full variable domain reads DGGITQSPKYLFRKEGQNVTLSCEQNLNHDAMYWYRQDPGQGLRLIYYSQIVNDFQKGDIAEGYSVSREKKESFPLTVTSAQKNPTAFYLCASTPFRVKGNQPQHFGDGTRLSIL.

The chain employs TRBV7-9 and TRBJ2-3; 9 positions match TRBD2. This CDR3 spans 16 amino acids. Germline V gives CDR1 SEHNR, CDR2 FQNEAQ (reference sequence). V shed 3 bases and J 2 bases; nucleotides not matched to a gene: 6. CDR3 coding DNA: TGTGCCAGCAGCTTGCTGACTAGCGGAAACACAGATACGCAGTATTTT. Encoded protein: CASSLLTSGNTDTQYF. The whole variable domain, filled in from reference TRBV7-9 and TRBJ2-3, reads DTGVSQNPRHKITKRGQNVTFRCDPISEHNRLYWYRQTLGQGPEFLTYFQNEAQLEKSRLLSDRFSAERPKGSFSTLEIQRTEQGDSAMYLCASSLLTSGNTDTQYFGPGTRLTVL.

The rearrangement joins TRBV28 to TRBJ1-5, with 7 bases lining up with TRBD1. The CDR3 length is 15 residues. V lost 4 bases and J lost 11; bases outside the gene matches: 14. Germline V gene lookup returns CDR1 MDHEN and CDR2 SYDVKM. The CDR3, as DNA: TGTGCCAGCAGTTCCAGGGGGGTCTCCTTAAGGGCCCAGCATTTT. It specifies CASSSRGVSLRAQHF.

This rearrangement joins TRBV6-5 to TRBJ2-3, with D tentatively TRBD2 (5 bases). This CDR3 region has 12 residues. Per the germline V gene, CDR1 is MNHEY and CDR2 is SVGAGI. Here the CDR3 reads CGSGLSTDTQYF. The DNA of the CDR3 is TGTGGGAGCGGTCTGAGCACAGATACGCAGTATTTT.

This clone was picked up a small number of times. This chain links TRBV18 with TRBJ2-5; no reliable D call. Trimming removed 2 bases from V and 4 bases from J, with 8 bases in between. In germline, CDR1 is KGHSH, CDR2 LQKENI. This CDR3 has 13 amino acids. For the CDR3, the DNA is TGTGCCAGCTCACCAGGCGTTGTAGAGACCCAGTACTTC. It yields the protein CASSPGVVETQYF.

About this clone itself: A much more abundant neighbour one base away suggests this may be a read error. The CDR3 reads CASSKTGGNTEAFF. As DNA, the CDR3 is TGTGCCAGCAGCAAGACAGGGGGCAACACTGAAGCTTTCTTT. The chain joins TRBV11-2 to TRBJ1-1; 10 bases fit TRBD1. CDR1 is SGHAT, CDR2 FQNNGV, per germline. The V and J ends lost 5 bases and 2 bases, in that order; junction bases with no gene match: 2. The CDR3 has 14 amino acids. Supplemented by reference TRBV11-2 and TRBJ1-1, the full variable domain reads EAGVAQSPRYKIIEKRQSVAFWCNPISGHATLYWYQQILGQGPKLLIQFQNNGVVDDSQLPKDRFSAERLKGVDSTLKIQPAKLEDSAVYLCASSKTGGNTEAFFGQGTRLTVV.

The V and J genes are TRBV7-3 and TRBJ2-3; D gene unclear. Trimming took off 5 bases at V and 4 bases at J, with 7 bases between the two ends. The CDR3 is 12 amino acids. Germline V gives CDR1 SGHTA, CDR2 FQGTGA. This CDR3 reads CASSQGSDTQYF. The CDR3 nucleotides are TGTGCCAGCAGCCAAGGGTCAGATACGCAGTATTTT. Supplemented by reference TRBV7-3 and TRBJ2-3, the full variable domain reads GAGVSQTPSNKVTEKGKYVELRCDPISGHTALYWYRQSLGQGPEFLIYFQGTGAADDSGLPNDRFFAVRPEGSVSTLKIQRTERGDSAVYLCASSQGSDTQYFGPGTRLTVL.

The V call is TRBV28, the J call TRBJ2-3; maybe TRBD2 (5 bases). The V gene lost 5 bases and the J gene lost 5 bases, with 11 bases spanning the gap. Germline lookup yields CDR1 MDHEN and CDR2 SYDVKM. The CDR3 extends over 13 amino acids. CDR3 sequence reads: CASSTRIGDTQYF. CDR3 sequence (DNA): TGTGCCAGCAGTACTAGAATCGGAGATACGCAGTATTTT. Full variable domain (outside the CDR3, taken from reference TRBV28 and TRBJ2-3): DVKVTQSSRYLVKRTGEKVFLECVQDMDHENMFWYRQDPGLGLRLIYFSYDVKMKEKGDIPEGYSVSREKKERFSLILESASTNQTSMYLCASSTRIGDTQYFGPGTRLTVL.